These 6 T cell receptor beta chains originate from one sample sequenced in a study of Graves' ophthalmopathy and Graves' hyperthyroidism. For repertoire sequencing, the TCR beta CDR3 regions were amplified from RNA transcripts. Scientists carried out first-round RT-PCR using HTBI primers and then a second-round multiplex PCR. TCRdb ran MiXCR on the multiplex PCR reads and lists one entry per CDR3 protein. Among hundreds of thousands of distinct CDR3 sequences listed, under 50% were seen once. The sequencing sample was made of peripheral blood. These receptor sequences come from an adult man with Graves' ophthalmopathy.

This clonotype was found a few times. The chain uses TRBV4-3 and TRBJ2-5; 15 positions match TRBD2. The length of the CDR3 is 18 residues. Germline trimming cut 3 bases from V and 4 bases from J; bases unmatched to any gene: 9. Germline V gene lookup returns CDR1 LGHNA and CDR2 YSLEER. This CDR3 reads CASSHQGLAGGKGETQYF. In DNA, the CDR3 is TGCGCCAGCAGCCATCAGGGACTAGCGGGAGGAAAGGGAGAGACCCAGTACTTC.

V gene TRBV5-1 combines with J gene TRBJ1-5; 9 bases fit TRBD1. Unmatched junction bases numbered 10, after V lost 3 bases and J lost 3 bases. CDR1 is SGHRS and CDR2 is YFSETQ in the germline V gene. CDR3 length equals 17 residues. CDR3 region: CASSSQSDRGFNQPQHF. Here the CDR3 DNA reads TGCGCCAGCAGCTCCCAGTCGGACAGGGGATTCAATCAGCCCCAGCATTTT.

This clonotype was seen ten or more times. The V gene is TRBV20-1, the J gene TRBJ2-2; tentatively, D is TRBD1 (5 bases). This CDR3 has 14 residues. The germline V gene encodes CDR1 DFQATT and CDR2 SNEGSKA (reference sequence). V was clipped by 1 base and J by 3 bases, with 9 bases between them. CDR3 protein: CSARVGHDTGELFF. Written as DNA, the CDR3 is TGCAGTGCTAGAGTGGGGCACGACACCGGGGAGCTGTTTTTT.

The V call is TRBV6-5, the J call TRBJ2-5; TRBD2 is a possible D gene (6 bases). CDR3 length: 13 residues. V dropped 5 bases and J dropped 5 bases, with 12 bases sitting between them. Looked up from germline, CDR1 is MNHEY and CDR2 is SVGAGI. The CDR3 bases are TGTGCCAGCAGTCTGGGGGGTTGGGAGACCCAGTACTTC. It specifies CASSLGGWETQYF.

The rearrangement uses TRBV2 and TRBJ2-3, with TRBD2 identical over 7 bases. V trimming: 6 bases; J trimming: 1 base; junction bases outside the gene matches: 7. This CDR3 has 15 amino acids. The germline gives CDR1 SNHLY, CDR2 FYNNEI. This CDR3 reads CASRSPSGGTDTQYF. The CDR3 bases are TGTGCCAGCAGAAGCCCTAGCGGTGGCACAGATACGCAGTATTTT.

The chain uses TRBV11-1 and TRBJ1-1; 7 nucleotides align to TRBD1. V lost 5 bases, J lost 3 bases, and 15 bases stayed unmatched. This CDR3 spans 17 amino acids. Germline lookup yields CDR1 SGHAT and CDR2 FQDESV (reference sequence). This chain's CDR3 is CASSHPLGTVGDTEAFF. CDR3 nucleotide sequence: TGTGCCAGCAGCCACCCCCTTGGGACAGTCGGGGACACTGAAGCTTTCTTT.